The sequence of this T cell receptor beta chain was determined in a study of blood T cell repertoires in COVID-19. The wider study: PBMCs, B-cell-depleted T cells, or T cells provided the cDNA or gDNA that made up the material.

Germline trimming cut 1 base from V and 0 bases from J; bases unmatched to any gene: 8. The V gene's germline CDR1 is GTSNPN and CDR2 SVGIG (reference sequence). The CDR3 extends over 17 amino acids. Generated by immunoSEQ multiplex PCR, the TCRdb table keeps only in-frame clones and is missing some. The repertoire holds around 290,000 clones, with 88% as singletons. The TCR sequence derives from a woman in her fifties or sixties in a cohort exposed to, infected with or recovered from COVID-19 (not recorded which). Sequencing used PBMCs or T cells enriched from blood (not recorded which). The chain is built from TRBV30 and TRBJ1-4; 7 positions agree with TRBD1. The DNA of the CDR3 is TGTGCCTGGAGTGAGATTGGAGGGACAGCAACTAATGAAAAACTGTTTTTT. It translates to CAWSEIGGTATNEKLFF.